This T cell receptor (beta chain) was profiled in a study of patients and donors after allogeneic stem cell transplantation. CDR3 length: 12 residues. CDR1 is SQVTM and CDR2 is ANQGSEA in the germline V gene. Between the trimmed V and J ends, which lost 7 bases and 1 base, there was a span of 10 bases. A single record per CDR3 protein comes from TCRdb applying MiXCR to the RT-PCR reads. Of some 200,000 distinct CDR3 sequences listed, less than 45% are singletons. The source of this sequence is a human donor who was either an allogeneic HSCT recipient or a stem cell or donor lymphocyte infusion donor (not recorded which). It is not recorded whose cells these are; they may come from a transplant donor. The chain has TRBV29-1 and TRBJ1-1; D unresolved. The source material was blood, either unsorted or a sorted T cell fraction (not recorded which). DNA of the CDR3: TGCAGCGCTGCGTTGCGGAACACTGAAGCTTTCTTT. This sequence encodes CSAALRNTEAFF.